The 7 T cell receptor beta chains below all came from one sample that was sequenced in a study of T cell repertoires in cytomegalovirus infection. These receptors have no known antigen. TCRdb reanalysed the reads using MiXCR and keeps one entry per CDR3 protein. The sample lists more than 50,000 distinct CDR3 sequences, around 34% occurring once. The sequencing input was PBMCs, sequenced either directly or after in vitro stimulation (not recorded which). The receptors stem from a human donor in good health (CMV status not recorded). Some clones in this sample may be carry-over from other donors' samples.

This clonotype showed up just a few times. Here the CDR3 reads CASSQSLVTSGGTYEQYF. DNA for the CDR3: TGCGCCAGCAGCCAATCACTAGTAACTAGCGGGGGTACCTACGAGCAGTACTTC. The chain couples TRBV4-3 to TRBJ2-7; TRBD2 matches 11 bases. After removal of 2 bases from V and 2 bases from J, the junction contained 11 bases not matched to a gene. The CDR3 covers 18 residues. CDR1 is LGHNA and CDR2 is YSLEER in the germline V gene.

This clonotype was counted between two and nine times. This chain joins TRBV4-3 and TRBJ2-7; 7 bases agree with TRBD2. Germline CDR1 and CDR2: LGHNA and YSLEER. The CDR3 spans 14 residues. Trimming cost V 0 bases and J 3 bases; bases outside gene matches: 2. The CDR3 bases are TGCGCCAGCAGCCAAGAGAGCGGGATCTACGAGCAGTACTTC. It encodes CASSQESGIYEQYF.

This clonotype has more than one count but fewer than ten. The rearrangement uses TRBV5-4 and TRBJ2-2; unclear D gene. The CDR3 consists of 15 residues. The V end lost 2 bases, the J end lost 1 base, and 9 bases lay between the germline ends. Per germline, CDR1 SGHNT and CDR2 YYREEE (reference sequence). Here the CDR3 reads CASSLKAKNTGELFF. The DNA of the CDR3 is TGTGCCAGCAGCTTAAAGGCTAAGAACACCGGGGAGCTGTTTTTT. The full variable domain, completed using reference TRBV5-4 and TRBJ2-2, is ETGVTQSPTHLIKTRGQQVTLRCSSQSGHNTVSWYQQALGQGPQFIFQYYREEENGRGNFPPRFSGLQFPNYSSELNVNALELDDSALYLCASSLKAKNTGELFFGEGSRLTVL.

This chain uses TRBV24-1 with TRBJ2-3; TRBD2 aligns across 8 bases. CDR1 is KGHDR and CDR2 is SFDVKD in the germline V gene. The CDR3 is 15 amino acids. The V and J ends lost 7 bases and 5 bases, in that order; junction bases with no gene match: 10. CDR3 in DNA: TGTGCCACCAGCGACCCTGGGACTAGGGGAGATACGCAGTATTTT. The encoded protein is CATSDPGTRGDTQYF.

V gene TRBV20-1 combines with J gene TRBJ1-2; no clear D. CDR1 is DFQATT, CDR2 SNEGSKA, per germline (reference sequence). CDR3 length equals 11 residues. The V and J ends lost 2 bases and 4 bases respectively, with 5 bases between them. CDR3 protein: CSARYGYGYTF. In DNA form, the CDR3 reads TGCAGTGCTAGATACGGCTATGGCTACACCTTC.

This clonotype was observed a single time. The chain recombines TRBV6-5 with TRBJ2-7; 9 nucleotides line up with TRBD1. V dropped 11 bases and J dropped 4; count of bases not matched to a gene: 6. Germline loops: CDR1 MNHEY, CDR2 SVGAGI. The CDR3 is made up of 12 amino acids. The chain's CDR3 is CAAGTGKYEQYF. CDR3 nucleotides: TGTGCCGCTGGGACAGGGAAGTACGAGCAGTACTTC.

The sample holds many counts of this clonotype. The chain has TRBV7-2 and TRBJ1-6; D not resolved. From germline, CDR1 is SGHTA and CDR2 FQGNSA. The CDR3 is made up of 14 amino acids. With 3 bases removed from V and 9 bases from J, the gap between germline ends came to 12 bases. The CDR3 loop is CASSLKSGRSPLHF. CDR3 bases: TGTGCCAGCAGCTTGAAGAGCGGGCGTTCACCCCTCCACTTT.